The rows below give T cell receptor beta chains drawn from one sample of a study of blood T cell repertoires in COVID-19. Data came from immunoSEQ multiplex PCR; TCRdb stores just in-frame clones and leaves some out. The sample gives around 67,000 clones, roughly 77% of which show up once; 35% to 45% is in the top ten. Sample: peripheral blood. The receptors originated from a woman aged 70-85 years with acute or convalescent COVID-19. Each CDR3 is given with its conserved first and last residue. The D gene is left open where the match is weak. Not all rows give a size; the values are once, few, many and, for expanded clones, a class.

>15|TRBV5-6|TRBJ1-2|-|-
CASSLVGSLNYGYTF
TGTGCCAGCAGCTTGGTTGGTTCACTTAACTATGGCTACACCTTC
>12|TRBV25-1|TRBJ2-7|few|-
CASSPRGYEQYF
TGTGCCAGCAGTCCTCGCGGCTACGAGCAGTACTTC
>14|TRBV30|TRBJ1-5|-|TRBD1
CAWSAGQADQPQHF
TGTGCCTGGAGTGCCGGACAGGCGGATCAGCCCCAGCATTTT
>15|TRBV7-9|TRBJ2-1|-|TRBD1
CASSLTRVTGDEQFF
TGTGCCAGCAGCCTCACTCGCGTTACAGGGGATGAGCAGTTCTTC
>16|TRBV19|TRBJ2-1|once|TRBD2
CASSIGGSGSYNEQFF
TGTGCCAGTAGTATAGGTGGTAGCGGGAGCTACAATGAGCAGTTCTTC
>13|TRBV19|TRBJ1-1|-|TRBD1
CASNRGRNTEAFF
TGTGCCAGTAACAGGGGTAGGAACACTGAAGCTTTCTTT
>17|TRBV5-4|TRBJ1-3|once|-
CASSLGADRPSGNTIYF
TGTGCCAGCAGCTTGGGGGCCGACAGACCCTCTGGAAACACCATATATTTT
>13|TRBV29-1|TRBJ2-7|-|-
CSVEGTRTYEQYF
TGCAGCGTTGAGGGCACCCGTACCTACGAGCAGTACTTC
>13|TRBV6-5|TRBJ1-2|-|-
CASRTGTIYGYTF
TGTGCCAGCAGGACCGGGACAATCTATGGCTACACCTTC
>14|TRBV10-2|TRBJ2-2|-|-
CASKRGANTGELFF
TGCGCCAGCAAACGGGGGGCAAACACCGGGGAGCTGTTTTTT
>15|TRBV6-5|TRBJ1-5|-|-
CASRSSRGSNQPQHF
TGTGCCAGCAGGTCCTCAAGAGGTAGCAATCAGCCCCAGCATTTT
>14|TRBV5-6|TRBJ1-1|-|TRBD1
CASSVQGAPTEAFF
TGTGCCAGCAGCGTTCAGGGGGCGCCTACTGAAGCTTTCTTT
>14|TRBV9|TRBJ1-1|-|-
CASSVGGGKTEAFF
TGTGCCAGCAGCGTAGGAGGAGGGAAAACTGAAGCTTTCTTT
>16|TRBV4-3|TRBJ2-1|few|TRBD2
CASSQGASGRLNEQFF
TGCGCCAGCAGCCAGGGGGCAAGCGGGAGGCTCAATGAGCAGTTCTTC
>15|TRBV9|TRBJ2-1|-|-
CASSHGQSGLHEQFF
TGTGCCAGCAGCCACGGACAGTCGGGTTTGCATGAGCAGTTCTTC
>14|TRBV19|TRBJ1-2|-|-
CASSRDIRLNGYTF
TGTGCCAGTAGCCGTGACATCCGTCTAAACGGCTACACCTTC